This T cell receptor (beta chain) was recovered during a study of shared clonotypes between healthy human individuals. General observations from the study: The authors sampled blood alone, and tissue repertoires likely differ. Estimated richness values were generally larger in naive subsets than in memory subsets. An effect of sequencing depth on clonotype sharing among donors was expected.

Repertoires were generated with immunoSEQ multiplex PCR, while TCRdb's copy carries only in-frame clones and drops some. The sample includes around 350,000 clones, around 70% of them seen just once. The V gene lost 0 bases and the J gene lost 4 bases, with 19 bases spanning the gap. Per the germline V gene, CDR1 is SGHTS and CDR2 is YDEGEE. CDR3 size: 18 residues. Regarding this clone: What it binds is not known.

J is TRBJ1-4 and V is TRBV5-8; D might be TRBD1 (5 bases). This TCR was recovered from a man younger than 45 in good health. The sample consisted of memory CD4+ T cells sorted from blood. Noted subset: CD45RA-negative fraction. CDR3 sequence (DNA): TGTGCCAGCAGCTTGGATCTAGGCCAGGGCTGGGGTAATGAAAAACTGTTTTTT. It translates to CASSLDLGQGWGNEKLFF. Based on the CDR3 plus reference TRBV5-8 and TRBJ1-4, the full variable domain is EAGVTQSPTHLIKTRGQQATLRCSPISGHTSVYWYQQALGLGLQFLLWYDEGEERNRGNFPPRFSGRQFPNYSSELNVNALELEDSALYLCASSLDLGQGWGNEKLFFGSGTQLSVL.